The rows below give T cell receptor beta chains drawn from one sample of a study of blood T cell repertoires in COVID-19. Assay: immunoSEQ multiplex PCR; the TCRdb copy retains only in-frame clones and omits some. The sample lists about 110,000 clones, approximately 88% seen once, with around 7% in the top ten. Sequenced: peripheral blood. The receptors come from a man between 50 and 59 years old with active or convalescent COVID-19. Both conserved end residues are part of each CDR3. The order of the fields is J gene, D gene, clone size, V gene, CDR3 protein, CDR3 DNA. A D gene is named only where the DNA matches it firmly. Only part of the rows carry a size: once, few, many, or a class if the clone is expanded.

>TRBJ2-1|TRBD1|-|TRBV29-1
CSVVEDRGHNEQFF
TGCAGCGTTGTGGAGGACAGGGGTCACAATGAGCAGTTCTTC
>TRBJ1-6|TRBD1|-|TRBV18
CASSRSTGESNSPLHF
TGTGCCAGCTCACGTTCCACAGGGGAATCTAATTCACCCCTCCACTTT
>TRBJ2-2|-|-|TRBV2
CASRGAGNTGELFF
TGTGCCAGCAGGGGGGCGGGGAACACCGGGGAGCTGTTTTTT
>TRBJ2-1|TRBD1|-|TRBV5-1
CASSLASWTGGSGSFYNEQFF
TGCGCCAGCAGCTTGGCCTCTTGGACAGGGGGGAGCGGGAGCTTCTACAATGAGCAGTTCTTC
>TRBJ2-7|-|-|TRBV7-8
CASSSRRTYEQYF
TGTGCCAGCAGCTCGCGGCGAACCTACGAGCAGTACTTC
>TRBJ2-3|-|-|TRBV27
CASSLYGGNSDTQYF
TGTGCCAGCAGTTTATATGGAGGGAACTCAGATACGCAGTATTTT
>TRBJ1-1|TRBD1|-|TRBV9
CASSVDDRAAFF
TGTGCCAGCAGCGTAGATGACAGGGCAGCTTTCTTT
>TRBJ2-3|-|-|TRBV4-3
CASSQARQALDTDTQYF
TGCGCCAGCAGCCAAGCCCGCCAGGCACTAGACACAGATACGCAGTATTTT
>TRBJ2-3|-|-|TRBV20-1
CSANEGADTQYF
TGCAGTGCTAATGAGGGCGCAGATACGCAGTATTTT
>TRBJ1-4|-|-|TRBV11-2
CASAIDRTNEKLFF
TGTGCCAGCGCAATCGACAGGACTAATGAAAAACTGTTTTTT
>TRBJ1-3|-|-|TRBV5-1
CASSQDMPGNTIYF
TGCGCCAGCAGCCAGGACATGCCTGGAAACACCATATATTTT
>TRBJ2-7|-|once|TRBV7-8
CASSLARDRIPRSSYEQYF
TGTGCCAGCAGCTTAGCGCGGGACAGAATACCCCGGAGCTCCTACGAGCAGTACTTC
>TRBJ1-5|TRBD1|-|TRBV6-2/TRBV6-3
CASSWTGGRPQHF
TGTGCCAGCAGTTGGACAGGGGGCAGGCCCCAGCATTTT
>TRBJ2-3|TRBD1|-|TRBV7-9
CASLRTGVTDTQYF
TGTGCCAGCTTACGGACAGGGGTCACAGATACGCAGTATTTT
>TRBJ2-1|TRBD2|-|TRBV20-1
CSASTSGTYNEQFF
TGCAGTGCTAGTACTAGCGGGACCTACAATGAGCAGTTCTTC
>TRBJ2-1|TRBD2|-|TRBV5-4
CASSTILAGGISRQFF
TGTGCCAGCAGCACCATACTAGCGGGAGGCATCTCGAGGCAGTTCTTC
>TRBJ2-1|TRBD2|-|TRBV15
CATSRVGRGTSYNEQFF
TGTGCCACCAGCAGAGTGGGGCGGGGGACCTCCTACAATGAGCAGTTCTTC
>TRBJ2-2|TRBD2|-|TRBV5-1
CASSLSGGLAGTTGELFF
TGCGCCAGCAGCTTATCAGGGGGACTAGCGGGGACCACCGGGGAGCTGTTTTTT
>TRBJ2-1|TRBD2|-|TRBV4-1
CASSHQLAGALDEQFF
TGCGCCAGCAGCCATCAACTAGCGGGAGCTCTGGATGAGCAGTTCTTC
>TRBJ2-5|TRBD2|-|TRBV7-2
CASSPFLLAGEETQYF
TGTGCCAGCAGCCCCTTCTTACTAGCGGGGGAAGAGACCCAGTACTTC
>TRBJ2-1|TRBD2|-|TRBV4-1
CASSAGVYNEQFF
TGCGCCAGCAGCGCGGGAGTCTACAATGAGCAGTTCTTC
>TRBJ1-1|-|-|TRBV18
CASSAAVSTEAFF
TGTGCCAGCTCCGCCGCGGTTAGCACTGAAGCTTTCTTT
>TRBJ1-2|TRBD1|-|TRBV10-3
CAIRPDREPTNYGYTF
TGTGCCATCAGACCCGACAGGGAGCCTACTAACTATGGCTACACCTTC
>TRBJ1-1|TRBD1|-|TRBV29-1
CSVLGQGANTEAFF
TGCAGCGTCCTAGGACAGGGAGCGAACACTGAAGCTTTCTTT
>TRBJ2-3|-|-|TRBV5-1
CASSLAWGADTQYF
TGCGCCAGCAGCTTGGCCTGGGGGGCAGATACGCAGTATTTT
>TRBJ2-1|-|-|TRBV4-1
CASSQEPQSAYNEQFF
TGCGCCAGCAGCCAAGAGCCCCAGTCCGCCTACAATGAGCAGTTCTTC
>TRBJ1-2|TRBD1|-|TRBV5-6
CASAGQGYGYTF
TGTGCCAGCGCCGGACAGGGGTATGGCTACACCTTC
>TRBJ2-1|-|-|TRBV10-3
CAISDSENNEQFF
TGTGCCATCAGTGATTCGGAGAACAATGAGCAGTTCTTC
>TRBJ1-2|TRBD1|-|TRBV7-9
CASSLSQGDGYTF
TGTGCCAGCAGCTTGTCTCAGGGGGATGGCTACACCTTC
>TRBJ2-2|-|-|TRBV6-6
CASSRVGRGADTGELFF
TGTGCCAGCAGTCGCGTCGGCCGGGGGGCGGACACCGGGGAGCTGTTTTTT
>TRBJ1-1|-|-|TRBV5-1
CASSSGHGGDTEAFF
TGCGCCAGCAGCTCTGGACACGGTGGGGACACTGAAGCTTTCTTT
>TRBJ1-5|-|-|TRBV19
CASKGQTGPQHF
TGTGCCAGTAAAGGACAGACGGGGCCCCAGCATTTT
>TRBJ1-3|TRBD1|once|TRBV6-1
CASSEQGENTIYF
TGTGCCAGCAGTGAACAGGGGGAAAACACCATATATTTT
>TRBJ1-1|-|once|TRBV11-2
CASSLDLAGLYTEAFF
TGTGCCAGCAGCTTAGATTTGGCAGGGCTCTACACTGAAGCTTTCTTT
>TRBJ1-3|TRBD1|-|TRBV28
CASSLTGFIGNTIYF
TGTGCCAGCAGTTTGACAGGGTTCATTGGAAACACCATATATTTT
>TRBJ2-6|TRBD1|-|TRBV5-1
CARAGQGDSGANVLTF
TGCGCCAGGGCGGGACAGGGAGACTCTGGGGCCAACGTCCTGACTTTC
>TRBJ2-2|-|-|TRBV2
CASSDWRPNTGELFF
TGTGCCAGCAGTGATTGGAGACCGAACACCGGGGAGCTGTTTTTT
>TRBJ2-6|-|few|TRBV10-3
CAISEAEAGANVLTF
TGTGCCATCAGTGAGGCAGAAGCTGGGGCCAACGTCCTGACTTTC
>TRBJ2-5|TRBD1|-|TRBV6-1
CASSETGHQETQYF
TGTGCCAGCAGTGAGACAGGGCACCAAGAGACCCAGTACTTC
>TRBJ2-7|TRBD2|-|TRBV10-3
CAIRRRESYEQYF
TGTGCCATCAGACGGCGGGAGAGCTACGAGCAGTACTTC
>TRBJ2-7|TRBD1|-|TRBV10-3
CAIPVTGGRDEQYF
TGTGCCATCCCTGTGACAGGGGGTAGGGACGAGCAGTACTTC
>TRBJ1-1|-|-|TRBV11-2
CASSLAGNTEAFF
TGTGCCAGCAGCTTAGCTGGCAACACTGAAGCTTTCTTT
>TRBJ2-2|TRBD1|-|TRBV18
CASSLGTGNTGELFF
TGTGCCAGCTCGCTCGGGACAGGGAACACCGGGGAGCTGTTTTTT
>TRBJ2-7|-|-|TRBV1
CTSSQDLGLGYEQYF
TGCACCAGCAGCCAAGATCTTGGACTGGGCTACGAGCAGTACTTC
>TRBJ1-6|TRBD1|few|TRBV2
CASSVQGPLQAPLHF
TGTGCCAGCAGTGTACAGGGGCCACTTCAGGCACCCCTCCACTTT
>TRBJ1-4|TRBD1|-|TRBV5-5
CASSWDRAANEKLFF
TGTGCCAGCAGCTGGGACAGGGCGGCGAATGAAAAACTGTTTTTT
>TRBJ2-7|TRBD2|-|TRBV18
CASSPKAGGPIEQYF
TGTGCCAGCTCACCAAAAGCGGGAGGGCCAATCGAGCAGTACTTC
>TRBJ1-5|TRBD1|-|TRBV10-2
CASSAGGDSDQPQHF
TGCGCCAGCTCGGCAGGGGGTGACAGTGATCAGCCCCAGCATTTT
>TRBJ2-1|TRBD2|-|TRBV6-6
CASSYSTSGNEQFF
TGTGCCAGCAGTTACTCGACTAGCGGTAATGAGCAGTTCTTC
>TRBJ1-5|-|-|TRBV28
CASSLEQPQHF
TGTGCCAGCAGTTTAGAGCAGCCCCAGCATTTT
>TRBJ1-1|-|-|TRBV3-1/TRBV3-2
CASSQDRGNTEAFF
TGTGCCAGCAGCCAAGATAGGGGGAACACTGAAGCTTTCTTT
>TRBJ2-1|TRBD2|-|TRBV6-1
CASSDRGPGLAGRLNEQFF
TGTGCCAGCAGTGACAGAGGTCCGGGACTAGCGGGGAGACTCAATGAGCAGTTCTTC